This T cell receptor beta chain was retrieved from a study of response to subunit inactivated influenza vaccine (dated by TCRdb to the late 2010s). A note on the overall study: The study used deep quantitative T cell receptor repertoire profiling to track responses to a trivalent subunit inactivated influenza vaccine.

The full study reports these points: The authors proposed that each seasonal influenza vaccination may bring in only a limited number of new T cells.

This clonotype was picked up a small number of times. What this receptor recognizes is not known. Base qualities are missing; no much larger clone stands one base away. The cysteine opens and the phenylalanine closes a CDR3 of 21 amino acids. Only the CDR3 DNA stays, 63 bases, in frame from base 1. The germline V gene encodes CDR1 MNHNS and CDR2 SASEGT. V is pruned by 0 bases and J by 2 bases, leaving 19 bases of the junction without a gene match. Library prep was done by RT-PCR. Sequencing relied on an Illumina HiSeq 2500. Using fastp trimming at Q25 and MiXCR clonotype assembly, TCRdb reanalyzed the public sequencing data and kept in-frame beta chains. Rows merge per CDR3 protein into single entries with the most common DNA and genes. This sample is represented by 500,000 to 650,000 distinct CDR3 sequences; 7.6% of them were singletons. The ten largest make up over 10% of the sample.

The TCR was taken from a man between 50 and 70 years old who received an inactivated influenza vaccine. Donor details come from another sample of the same person, matched by shared clones. The starting material was PBMCs from blood, obtained roughly 24 months after vaccination. The sequence is built from TRBV6-1 and TRBJ1-5, and TRBD1 aligns with 7 junction nucleotides. In nucleotide form, the sequence is TGTGCCAGCAGTGAAGCGCAGGAACAGGGGAAAGGCCTAAGGGGCAATCAGCCCCAGCATTTT. This is translated as CASSEAQEQGKGLRGNQPQHF.